The text below deals with one T cell receptor beta chain. V gave up 6 bases and J gave up 7 bases, with 13 bases separating them. The CDR3 is 13 residues long. Germline CDR1 is MDHEN and CDR2 is SYDVKM. This entry is derived from a study of T cell responses to AZD1222 COVID-19 vaccine. Only in-frame clones appear in the TCRdb table, and some are missing; sequencing was by immunoSEQ multiplex PCR. Here the sample spans tens of thousands of clones, 80% being singletons. Sequencing used peripheral blood, obtained 28 days after the second AZD1222 dose. The rearrangement uses TRBV28 and TRBJ1-5; D is unresolved. The source of this sequence is an adult who received the AZD1222 COVID-19 vaccine. Here the CDR3 DNA reads TGTGCCAGCAGCCCCCCCGGGAACCAGCCCCAGCATTTT. Its translation: CASSPPGNQPQHF.